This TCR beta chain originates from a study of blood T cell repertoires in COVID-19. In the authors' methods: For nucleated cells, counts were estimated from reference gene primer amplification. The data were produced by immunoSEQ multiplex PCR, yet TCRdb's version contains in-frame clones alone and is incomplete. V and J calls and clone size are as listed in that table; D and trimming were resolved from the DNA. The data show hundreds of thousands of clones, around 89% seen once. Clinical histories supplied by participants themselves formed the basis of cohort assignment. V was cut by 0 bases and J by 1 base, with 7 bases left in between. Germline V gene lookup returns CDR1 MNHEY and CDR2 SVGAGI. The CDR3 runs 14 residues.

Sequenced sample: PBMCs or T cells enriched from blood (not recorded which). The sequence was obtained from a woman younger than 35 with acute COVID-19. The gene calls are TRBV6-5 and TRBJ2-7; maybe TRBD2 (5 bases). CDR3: CASSYSQRSYEQYF. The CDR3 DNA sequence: TGTGCCAGCAGTTACTCGCAGCGGTCCTACGAGCAGTACTTC.